The 18 T cell receptor beta chains below come from one sample, sequenced in a study of Tregs in tolerant kidney transplant recipients. Sequencing was performed with immunoSEQ multiplex PCR; in TCRdb, only in-frame clones are kept and a portion is missing. The sample yields about 94,000 clones, roughly 93% seen once. The starting material was CD4+ T cells from blood, obtained before the transplant. These receptors came from a human donor who received a combined kidney and bone marrow transplant.

This clone was found once. This chain joins TRBV6-5 and TRBJ2-7, with 9 positions matching TRBD2. This CDR3 has 14 residues. Per germline, CDR1 MNHEY and CDR2 SVGAGI. The V gene end was trimmed by 5 bases and the J gene end by 2 bases; junction bases not matched to a gene: 4. The CDR3: CASSRAGGTYEQYF. CDR3 in DNA: TGTGCCAGCAGTAGAGCGGGGGGTACCTACGAGCAGTACTTC.

Concerning this clone itself: The sample contains more than one DNA sequence encoding this CDR3. The DNA for the CDR3 is TGTGCCAGCAGCTACTCAGAGTTCAGGGGGAGTAATTCACCCCTCCACTTT. It specifies CASSYSEFRGSNSPLHF. This chain links TRBV14 with TRBJ1-6; 7 nucleotides agree with TRBD1. Germline trimming cut 5 bases from V and 6 bases from J; bases unmatched to any gene: 13. Germline assignment: CDR1 SGHDN and CDR2 FVKESK. This CDR3 region has 17 residues.

The chain uses TRBV4-3 and TRBJ2-2; weak D call: TRBD2 (6 bases). The germline CDR1 and CDR2 sequences are LGHNA and YSLEER. V was clipped by 1 base and J by 2 bases, with 20 bases between them. CDR3 length equals 19 residues. The DNA for the CDR3 is TGCGCCAGCAGCCAAGGGGAGGCAGCGAGGTTCCTTAACACCGGGGAGCTGTTTTTT. This encodes CASSQGEAARFLNTGELFF.

The CDR3 sequence: CASSHPRDSNTDTQYF. The CDR3, as DNA: TGTGCCAGCAGCCACCCCCGGGACTCCAACACAGATACGCAGTATTTT. The V call is TRBV2, the J call TRBJ2-3, with D perhaps TRBD2 (6 bases). This CDR3 is built from 16 residues. CDR1 and CDR2 (germline): SNHLY, FYNNEI. Trimming removed 6 bases at V and 2 bases at J, with 18 bases between.

V gene TRBV6-5 combines with J gene TRBJ1-1, with a tentative D call TRBD1 (6 bases). This CDR3 is built from 14 residues. CDR1 is MNHEY, CDR2 SVGAGI, per germline. V was pared by 0 bases and J by 5 bases, with 10 bases between. Here the CDR3 reads CASSYSGGRTEAFF. The CDR3 coding sequence is TGTGCCAGCAGTTACTCCGGGGGGCGGACTGAAGCTTTCTTT.

The J gene is TRBJ1-1, the V gene TRBV19, with D unresolved. The length of the CDR3 is 11 residues. Trimming removed 7 bases from V and 7 bases from J, with 10 bases in between. Germline V gives CDR1 LNHDA, CDR2 SQIVND (reference sequence). This CDR3 reads CASKFQIEAFF. The CDR3 region has the DNA TGTGCCAGTAAGTTCCAGATTGAAGCTTTCTTT.

The V gene is TRBV5-1, the J gene TRBJ2-7; TRBD1 matches 10 bases. Trimming at V came to 3 bases and at J to 4 bases, leaving 4 bases not matched to a gene. Germline V gene lookup returns CDR1 SGHRS and CDR2 YFSETQ. The CDR3 is 14 amino acids. As DNA, the CDR3 is TGCGCCAGCAGCTACGGGACAGGGGCTTACGAGCAGTACTTC. This encodes CASSYGTGAYEQYF.

The chain carries TRBV6-6 and TRBJ1-1; 8 bases are shared with TRBD1. Trimming removed 0 bases from V and 1 base from J; junction bases left unmatched: 1. CDR3 size: 15 residues. Looked up from germline, CDR1 is MNHNY and CDR2 is SVGAGI (reference sequence). The chain's CDR3 is CASSYSGQGNTEAFF. The CDR3 DNA is TGTGCCAGCAGTTACTCAGGACAGGGGAACACTGAAGCTTTCTTT.

The chain has TRBV7-2 and TRBJ2-3; a weak D match, TRBD2 (5 bases). The CDR3 is 14 amino acids. The V end lost 1 base, the J end lost 4 bases, and 9 bases lay between the germline ends. Germline V lookup: CDR1 SGHTA, CDR2 FQGNSA. For the CDR3, the DNA is TGTGCCAGCAGCTTAGTCCGGGAATCAGATACGCAGTATTTT. Encoded protein: CASSLVRESDTQYF.

The rearrangement links TRBV7-9 to TRBJ2-7; D unclear. The CDR3 has 13 amino acids. Germline V gives CDR1 SEHNR, CDR2 FQNEAQ (reference sequence). The V end lost 1 base, the J end lost 3 bases, and 7 bases lay between the germline ends. The CDR3 region is CASSLVSYYEQYF. CDR3 in DNA: TGTGCCAGCAGCTTAGTTTCGTACTACGAGCAGTACTTC.

J is TRBJ2-3 and V is TRBV19; D is uncertain. The CDR3 totals 16 residues. Trimming left V 1 base short and J 2 bases short, with 13 bases between. The germline V gene has CDR1 LNHDA and CDR2 SQIVND (reference sequence). This CDR3 reads CASSIALDGNTDTQYF. The CDR3 DNA follows: TGTGCCAGTAGTATAGCGCTAGACGGTAACACAGATACGCAGTATTTT.

As to this clone: The same CDR3 also results from other DNA sequences found in this sample. This chain joins TRBV7-2 and TRBJ2-3; 7 bases fit TRBD2. Germline CDR1 is SGHTA and CDR2 is FQGNSA. V lost 3 bases and J lost 2; bases outside the gene matches: 5. CDR3 length: 15 residues. The CDR3 DNA sequence: TGTGCCAGCAGCTTGAGGGCGGGAGACACAGATACGCAGTATTTT. It translates to CASSLRAGDTDTQYF.

The V gene is TRBV29-1, the J gene TRBJ2-7, with D possibly TRBD1 on 5 matching bases. In germline, CDR1 is SQVTM, CDR2 ANQGSEA. V was cut by 7 bases and J by 5 bases, with 18 bases left in between. This CDR3 is built from 13 residues. CDR3 region: CSALDTERDEQYF. The CDR3 bases are TGCAGCGCTCTGGACACCGAAAGGGACGAGCAGTACTTC.

The rearrangement uses TRBV4-1 and TRBJ1-1; the D gene is possibly TRBD1 (5 bases). V lost 2 bases to trimming and J lost 1 base, with 8 bases between them. The germline V gene encodes CDR1 MGHRA and CDR2 YSYEKL. The CDR3 totals 14 residues. For the CDR3, the DNA is TGCGCCAGCAGCCAACAAGACAGGAACACTGAAGCTTTCTTT. Translated, it gives CASSQQDRNTEAFF.

There are a few counts of this clone. The rearrangement uses TRBV6-1 and TRBJ2-2; 10 nucleotides align to TRBD2. CDR3 size: 15 residues. Looked up from germline, CDR1 is MNHNS and CDR2 is SASEGT. The trim removed 4 bases at V and 6 bases at J, leaving 5 bases unmatched. The CDR3 bases are TGTGCCAGCAGTGTTGGTCTAGCGGGAGCCGGGGAGCTGTTTTTT. Protein: CASSVGLAGAGELFF.

The chain recombines TRBV6-5 with TRBJ2-1; TRBD1 aligns across 8 bases. The germline V gene encodes CDR1 MNHEY and CDR2 SVGAGI. This CDR3 comprises 15 residues. V was pared by 7 bases and J by 4 bases, with 9 bases of the junction left unmatched. Here the CDR3 DNA reads TGTGCCAGCACCCTAACCGGGACAGGATACAATGAGCAGTTCTTC. Residues: CASTLTGTGYNEQFF.

The V call is TRBV4-2, the J call TRBJ2-5; TRBD1 agrees at 8 bases. The germline gives CDR1 LGHNA, CDR2 YNFKEQ. This CDR3 has 16 amino acids. V lost 0 bases and J lost 4; bases outside the gene matches: 7. The CDR3 coding sequence is TGTGCCAGCAGCCAAGAAGGACAGGGCGGAAGAGAGACCCAGTACTTC. Protein sequence: CASSQEGQGGRETQYF.

This chain uses TRBV7-7 with TRBJ2-2; a possible D gene is TRBD1 (6 bases). V lost 5 bases and J 3 bases, leaving 10 bases between the germline ends. Looked up from germline, CDR1 is SSHAT and CDR2 is FNYEAQ (reference sequence). CDR3 length: 14 amino acids. The CDR3: CASSIYRDTGELFF. The CDR3 bases are TGTGCCAGCAGCATTTACAGGGACACCGGGGAGCTGTTTTTT.